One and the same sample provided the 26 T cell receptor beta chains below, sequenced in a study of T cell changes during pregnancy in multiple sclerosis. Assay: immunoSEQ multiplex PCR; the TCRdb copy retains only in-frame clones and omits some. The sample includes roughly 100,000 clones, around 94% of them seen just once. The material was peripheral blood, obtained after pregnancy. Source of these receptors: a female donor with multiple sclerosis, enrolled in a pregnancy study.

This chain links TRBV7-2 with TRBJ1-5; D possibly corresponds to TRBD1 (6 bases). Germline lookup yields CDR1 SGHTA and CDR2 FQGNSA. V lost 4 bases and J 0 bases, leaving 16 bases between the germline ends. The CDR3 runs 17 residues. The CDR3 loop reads CASSSRGGGGSNQPQHF. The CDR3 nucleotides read TGTGCCAGCAGCTCCAGGGGTGGAGGTGGTAGCAATCAGCCCCAGCATTTT.

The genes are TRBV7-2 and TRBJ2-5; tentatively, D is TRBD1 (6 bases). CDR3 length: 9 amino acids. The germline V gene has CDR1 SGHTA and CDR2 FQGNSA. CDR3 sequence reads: CATGETQYF. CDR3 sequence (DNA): TGTGCTACAGGGGAGACCCAGTACTTC.

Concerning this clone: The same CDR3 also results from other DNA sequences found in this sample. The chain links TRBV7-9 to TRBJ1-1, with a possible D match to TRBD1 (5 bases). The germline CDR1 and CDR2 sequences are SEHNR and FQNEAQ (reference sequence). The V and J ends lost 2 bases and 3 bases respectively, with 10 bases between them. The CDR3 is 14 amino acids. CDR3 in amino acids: CASSLYRGDTEAFF. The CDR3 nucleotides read TGTGCCAGCAGCTTATACCGGGGGGACACTGAAGCTTTCTTT.

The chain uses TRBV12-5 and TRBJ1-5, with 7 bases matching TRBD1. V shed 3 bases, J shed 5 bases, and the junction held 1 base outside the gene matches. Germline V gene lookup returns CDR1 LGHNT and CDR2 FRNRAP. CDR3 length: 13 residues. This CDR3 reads CASGFRGDQPQHF. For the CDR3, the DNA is TGTGCTAGTGGTTTCAGGGGGGATCAGCCCCAGCATTTT.

The CDR3 region has the DNA TGTGCCAGCAGCGTTGGCGGTTCATCCCCAGATACGCAGTATTTT. Its translation is CASSVGGSSPDTQYF. The chain uses TRBV7-6 and TRBJ2-3; D gene unclear. The germline V gene encodes CDR1 SGHVS and CDR2 FNYEAQ. CDR3 size: 15 residues. V was shortened by 5 bases and J by 4 bases, with 16 bases between the two germline ends.

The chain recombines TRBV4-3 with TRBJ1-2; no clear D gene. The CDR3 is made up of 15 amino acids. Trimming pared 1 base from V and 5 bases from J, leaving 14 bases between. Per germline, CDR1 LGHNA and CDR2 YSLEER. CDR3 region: CASSQGPGVIYGYTF. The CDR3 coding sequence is TGCGCCAGCAGCCAAGGGCCGGGAGTCATATATGGCTACACCTTC.

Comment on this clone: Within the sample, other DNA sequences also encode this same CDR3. The CDR3: CASSLRGNQPQHF. The CDR3 DNA reads TGTGCCAGCAGCCTCAGGGGAAATCAGCCCCAGCATTTT. The V and J genes are TRBV27 and TRBJ1-5, with TRBD1 as a possible D gene (6 bases). Trimming removed 6 bases at V and 4 bases at J, with 10 bases between. The CDR3 has 13 amino acids. Germline CDR1 reads MNHEY; CDR2 reads SMNVEV (reference sequence).

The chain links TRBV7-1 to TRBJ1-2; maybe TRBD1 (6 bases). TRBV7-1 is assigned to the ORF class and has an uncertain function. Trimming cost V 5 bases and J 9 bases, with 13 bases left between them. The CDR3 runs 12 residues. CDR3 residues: CASSLSGESYTF. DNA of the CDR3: TGTGCCAGCAGCCTCTCAGGGGAAAGCTACACCTTC.

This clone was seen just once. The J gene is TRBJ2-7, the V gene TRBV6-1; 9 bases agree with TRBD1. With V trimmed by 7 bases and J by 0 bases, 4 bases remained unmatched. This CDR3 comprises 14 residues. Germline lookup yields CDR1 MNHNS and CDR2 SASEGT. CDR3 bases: TGTGCCAGCATTCGGGACAGGGCCTCCTACGAGCAGTACTTC. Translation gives CASIRDRASYEQYF.

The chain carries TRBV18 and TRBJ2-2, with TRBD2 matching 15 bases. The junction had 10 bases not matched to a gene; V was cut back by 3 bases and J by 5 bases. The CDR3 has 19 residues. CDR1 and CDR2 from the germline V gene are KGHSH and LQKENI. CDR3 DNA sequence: TGTGCCAGCTCACCGTTAAGGACTAGCGGGGGGGCCCGGACCGGGGAGCTGTTTTTT. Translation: CASSPLRTSGGARTGELFF. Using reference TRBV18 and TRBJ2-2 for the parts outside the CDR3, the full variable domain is NAGVMQNPRHLVRRRGQEARLRCSPMKGHSHVYWYRQLPEEGLKFMVYLQKENIIDESGMPKERFSAEFPKEGPSILRIQQVVRGDSAAYFCASSPLRTSGGARTGELFFGEGSRLTVL.

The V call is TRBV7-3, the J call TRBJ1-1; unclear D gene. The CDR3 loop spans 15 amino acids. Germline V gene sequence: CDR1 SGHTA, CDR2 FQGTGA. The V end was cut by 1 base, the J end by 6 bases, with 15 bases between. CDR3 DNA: TGTGCCAGCAGCTTAAGGGGAGGTGGGGTATCTGAAGCTTTCTTT. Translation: CASSLRGGGVSEAFF.

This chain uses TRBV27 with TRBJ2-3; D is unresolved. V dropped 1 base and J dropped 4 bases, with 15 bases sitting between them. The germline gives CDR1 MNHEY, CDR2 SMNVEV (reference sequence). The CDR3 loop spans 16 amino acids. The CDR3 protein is CASSLLRGLEADTQYF. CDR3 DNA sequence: TGTGCCAGCAGTTTATTACGAGGCCTCGAGGCAGATACGCAGTATTTT.

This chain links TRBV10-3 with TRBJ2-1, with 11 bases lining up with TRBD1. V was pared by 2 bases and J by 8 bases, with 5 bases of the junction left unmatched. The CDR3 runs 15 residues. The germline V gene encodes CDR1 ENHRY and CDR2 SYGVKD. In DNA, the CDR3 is TGTGCCATCAGTGAGGTCGGACAGGGGGCGGATGAGCAGTTCTTC. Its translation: CAISEVGQGADEQFF.

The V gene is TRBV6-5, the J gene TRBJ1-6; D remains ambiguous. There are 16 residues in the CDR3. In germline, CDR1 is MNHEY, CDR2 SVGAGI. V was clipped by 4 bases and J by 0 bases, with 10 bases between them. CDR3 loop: CASSFYSSSYNSPLHF. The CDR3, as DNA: TGTGCCAGCAGTTTCTACAGTAGCTCCTATAATTCACCCCTCCACTTT.

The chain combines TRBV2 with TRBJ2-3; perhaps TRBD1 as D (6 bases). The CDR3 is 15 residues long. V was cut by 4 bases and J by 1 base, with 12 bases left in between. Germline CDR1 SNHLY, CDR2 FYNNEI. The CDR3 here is CASSGQTGRTDTQYF. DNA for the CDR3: TGTGCCAGCAGTGGACAGACAGGACGCACAGATACGCAGTATTTT.

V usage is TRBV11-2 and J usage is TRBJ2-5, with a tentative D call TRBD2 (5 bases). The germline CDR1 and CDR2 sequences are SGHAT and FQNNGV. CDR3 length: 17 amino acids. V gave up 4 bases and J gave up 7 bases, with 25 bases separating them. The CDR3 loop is CASSSTQSTPSRGTQYF. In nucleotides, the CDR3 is TGTGCCAGCAGCTCTACGCAGAGTACCCCCTCCCGGGGGACCCAGTACTTC.

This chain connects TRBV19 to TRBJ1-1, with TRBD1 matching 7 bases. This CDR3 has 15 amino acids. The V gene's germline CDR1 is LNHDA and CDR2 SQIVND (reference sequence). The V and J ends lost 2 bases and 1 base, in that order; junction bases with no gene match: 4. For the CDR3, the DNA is TGTGCCAGTAGTATACTTGGACAGGCGAACACTGAAGCTTTCTTT. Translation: CASSILGQANTEAFF.

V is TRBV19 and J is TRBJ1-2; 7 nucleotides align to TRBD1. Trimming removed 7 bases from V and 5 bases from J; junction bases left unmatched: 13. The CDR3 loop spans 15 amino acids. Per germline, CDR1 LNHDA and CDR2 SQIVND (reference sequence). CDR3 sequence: CASTVDRDWGYGYTF. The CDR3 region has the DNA TGTGCCAGTACCGTCGACAGGGATTGGGGATATGGCTACACCTTC.

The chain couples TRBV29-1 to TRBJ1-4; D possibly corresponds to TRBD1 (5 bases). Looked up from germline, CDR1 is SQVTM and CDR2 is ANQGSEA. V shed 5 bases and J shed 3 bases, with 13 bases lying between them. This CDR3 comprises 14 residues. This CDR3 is CSVCGTGPNEKLFF. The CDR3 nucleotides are TGCAGCGTTTGCGGGACGGGGCCTAATGAAAAACTGTTTTTT.

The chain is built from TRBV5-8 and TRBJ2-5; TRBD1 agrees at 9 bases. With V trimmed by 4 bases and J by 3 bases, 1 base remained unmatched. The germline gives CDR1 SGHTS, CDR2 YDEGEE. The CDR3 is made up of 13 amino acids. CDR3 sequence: CASSRDREETQYF. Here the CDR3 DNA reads TGTGCCAGCAGCAGGGACAGGGAAGAGACCCAGTACTTC.

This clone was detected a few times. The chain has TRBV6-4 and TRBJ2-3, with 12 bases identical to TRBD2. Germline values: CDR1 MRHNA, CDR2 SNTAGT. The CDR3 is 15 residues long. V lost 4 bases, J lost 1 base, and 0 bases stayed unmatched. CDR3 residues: CASSGTSGGTDTQYF. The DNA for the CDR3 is TGTGCCAGCAGTGGGACTAGCGGGGGCACAGATACGCAGTATTTT.

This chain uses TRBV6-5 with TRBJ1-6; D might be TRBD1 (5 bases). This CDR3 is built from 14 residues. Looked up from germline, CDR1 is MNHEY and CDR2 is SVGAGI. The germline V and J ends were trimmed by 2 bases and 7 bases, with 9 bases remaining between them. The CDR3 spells CASSYGAENSPLHF. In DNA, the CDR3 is TGTGCCAGCAGTTACGGGGCTGAAAATTCACCCCTCCACTTT.

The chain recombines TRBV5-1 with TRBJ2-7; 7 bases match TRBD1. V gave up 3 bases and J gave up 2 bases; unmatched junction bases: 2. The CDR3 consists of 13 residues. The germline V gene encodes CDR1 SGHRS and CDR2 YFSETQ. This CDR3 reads CASSWGQPYEQYF. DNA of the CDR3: TGCGCCAGCAGCTGGGGACAGCCCTACGAGCAGTACTTC.

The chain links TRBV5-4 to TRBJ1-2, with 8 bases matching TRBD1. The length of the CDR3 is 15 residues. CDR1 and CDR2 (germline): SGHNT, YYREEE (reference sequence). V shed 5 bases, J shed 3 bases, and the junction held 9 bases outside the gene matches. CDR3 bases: TGTGCCAGCAGTTCTGGACAGGGTAGGGACTATGGCTACACCTTC. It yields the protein CASSSGQGRDYGYTF.

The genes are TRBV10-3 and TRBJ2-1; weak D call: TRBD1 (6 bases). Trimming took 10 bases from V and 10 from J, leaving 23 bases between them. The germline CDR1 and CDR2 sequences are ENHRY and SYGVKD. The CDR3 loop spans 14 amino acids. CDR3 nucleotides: TGTGCCACGGGCACAGGGTCCGGAACACAAGAGCAGTTCTTC. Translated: CATGTGSGTQEQFF.

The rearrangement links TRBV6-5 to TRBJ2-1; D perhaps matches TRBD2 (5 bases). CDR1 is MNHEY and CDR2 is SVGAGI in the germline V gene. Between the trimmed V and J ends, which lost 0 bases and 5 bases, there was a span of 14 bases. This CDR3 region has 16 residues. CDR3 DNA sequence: TGTGCCAGCAGTTACTCGCTAGCCGGTTCACACAATGAGCAGTTCTTC. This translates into CASSYSLAGSHNEQFF.